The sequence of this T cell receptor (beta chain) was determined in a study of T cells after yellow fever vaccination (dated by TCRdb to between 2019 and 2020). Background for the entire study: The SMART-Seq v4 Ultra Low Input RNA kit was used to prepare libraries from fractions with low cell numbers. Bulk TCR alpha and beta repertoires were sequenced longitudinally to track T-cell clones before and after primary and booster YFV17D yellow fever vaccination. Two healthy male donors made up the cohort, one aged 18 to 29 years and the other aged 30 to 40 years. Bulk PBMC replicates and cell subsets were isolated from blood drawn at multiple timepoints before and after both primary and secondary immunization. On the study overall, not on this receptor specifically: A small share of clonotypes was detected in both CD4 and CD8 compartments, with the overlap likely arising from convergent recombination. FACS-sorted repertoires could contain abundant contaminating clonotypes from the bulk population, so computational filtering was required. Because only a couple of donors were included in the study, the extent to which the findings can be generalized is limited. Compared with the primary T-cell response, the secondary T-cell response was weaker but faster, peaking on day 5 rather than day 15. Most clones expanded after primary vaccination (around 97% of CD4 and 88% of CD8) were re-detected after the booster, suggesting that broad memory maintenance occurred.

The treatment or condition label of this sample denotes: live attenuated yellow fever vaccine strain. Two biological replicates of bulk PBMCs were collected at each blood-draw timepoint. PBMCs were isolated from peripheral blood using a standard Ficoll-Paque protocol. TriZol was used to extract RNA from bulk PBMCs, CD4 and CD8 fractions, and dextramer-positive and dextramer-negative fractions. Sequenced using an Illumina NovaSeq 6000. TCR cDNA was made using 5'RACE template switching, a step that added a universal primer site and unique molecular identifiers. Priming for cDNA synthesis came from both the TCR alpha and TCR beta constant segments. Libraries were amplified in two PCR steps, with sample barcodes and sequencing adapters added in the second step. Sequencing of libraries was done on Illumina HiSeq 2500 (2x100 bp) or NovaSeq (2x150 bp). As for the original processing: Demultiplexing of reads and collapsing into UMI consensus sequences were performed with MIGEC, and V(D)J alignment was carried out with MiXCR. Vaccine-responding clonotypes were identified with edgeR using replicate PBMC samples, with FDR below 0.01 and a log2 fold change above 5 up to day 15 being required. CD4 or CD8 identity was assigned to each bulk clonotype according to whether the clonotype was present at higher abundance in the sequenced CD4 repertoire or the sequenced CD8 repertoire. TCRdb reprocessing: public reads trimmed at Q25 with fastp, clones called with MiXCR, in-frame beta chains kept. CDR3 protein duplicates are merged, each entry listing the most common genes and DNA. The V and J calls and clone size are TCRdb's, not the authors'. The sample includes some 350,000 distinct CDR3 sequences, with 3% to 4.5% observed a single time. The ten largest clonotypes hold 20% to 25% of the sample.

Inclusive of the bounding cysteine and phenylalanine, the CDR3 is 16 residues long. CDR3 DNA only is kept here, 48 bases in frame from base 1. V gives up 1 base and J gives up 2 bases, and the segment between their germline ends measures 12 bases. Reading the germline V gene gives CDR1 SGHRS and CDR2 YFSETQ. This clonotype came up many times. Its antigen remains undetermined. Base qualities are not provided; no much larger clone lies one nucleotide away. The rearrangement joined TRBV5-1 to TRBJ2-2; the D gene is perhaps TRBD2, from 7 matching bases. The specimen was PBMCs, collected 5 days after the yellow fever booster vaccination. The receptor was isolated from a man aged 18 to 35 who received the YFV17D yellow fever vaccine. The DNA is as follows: TGCGCCAGCAGCTTGCCGGGGGGCACAAACACCGGGGAGCTGTTTTTT. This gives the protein CASSLPGGTNTGELFF.